This TCR beta chain was sequenced for a study of ipilimumab plus nivolumab after autologous stem cell transplantation. Across the whole study: Median doses per patient: a few ipilimumab, fewer than ten nivolumab.

Looked up from germline, CDR1 is MGHRA and CDR2 is YSYEKL. This CDR3 is built from 17 residues. V was cut by 1 base and J by 2 bases, with 16 bases left in between. Study findings and constraints: TCR repertoire, Treg phenotype and gut microbiota reportedly support more study of this approach.

Repertoires were generated with immunoSEQ multiplex PCR, while TCRdb's copy carries only in-frame clones and drops some. The table has 77,000 or so clones, approximately 86% seen once. A note on this clone: Its specificity is not known.

The source material was PBMCs, sampled in a trial of ipilimumab plus nivolumab as post-transplant consolidation. The source is a male donor with diffuse large B-cell lymphoma. The rearrangement links TRBV4-1 to TRBJ2-3; possible D gene TRBD1, 6 bases. The CDR3 region has the DNA TGCGCCAGCAGCCAAGCTCCGAGGGGGACACCCACAGATACGCAGTATTTT. It yields the protein CASSQAPRGTPTDTQYF.